A single sample is the source of the 9 T cell receptor beta chains below, sequenced in a study of blood T cell repertoires in COVID-19. The table came from immunoSEQ multiplex PCR; TCRdb's copy has only in-frame clones and leaves some out. There are 200,000 to 250,000 clones in the sample; more than 80% occur only once, and about 1.7% lies in the top ten. Sequenced sample: PBMCs or T cells enriched from blood (not recorded which). The source is a man in his 60s who had recovered from COVID-19.

Notes on this clone: At one end, the junction sequence differs from germline, possibly due to a read error. Other nucleotide sequences in the sample specify the same CDR3. The CDR3 reads CASSLAGTGVYEQYF. CDR3 sequence (DNA): TGTGCCAGCAGCCTAGCCGGGACAGGGGTCTACGAGCAGTACTTC. The chain combines TRBV7-2 with TRBJ2-7; 10 nucleotides line up with TRBD1. The CDR3 extends over 15 amino acids. Germline V gene data show CDR1 as SGHTA and CDR2 as FQGNSA.

The chain uses TRBV3-1 (or the pseudogene TRBV3-2) and TRBJ2-5, with 8 bases aligning to TRBD1. J gave up 6 bases and V 1 base, and 7 bases lay outside the gene matches. The CDR3 runs to 15 residues. Germline-derived CDR1 and CDR2 are LGHDT and YNNKEL (reference sequence). The CDR3 DNA reads TGTGCCAGCAGCCAAGTCCAGGGGGCTTGGAAGACCCAGTACTTC. Translated: CASSQVQGAWKTQYF.

This chain connects TRBV4-3 to TRBJ1-1; D unresolved. Trimming cost V 0 bases and J 8 bases, with 13 bases left between them. The CDR3 totals 14 residues. The germline gives CDR1 LGHNA, CDR2 YSLEER. The CDR3 loop is CASSQDKVAEEAFF. For the CDR3, the DNA is TGCGCCAGCAGCCAAGATAAGGTAGCCGAAGAAGCTTTCTTT.

The chain has TRBV2 and TRBJ2-5; the match to TRBD1 covers 7 bases. J gave up 5 bases and V 3 bases, and 0 bases lay outside the gene matches. The germline V gene has CDR1 SNHLY and CDR2 FYNNEI. CDR3 size: 12 residues. The CDR3 nucleotides are TGTGCCAGCAGTGAGACAGGGGAGACCCAGTACTTC. It specifies CASSETGETQYF.

The chain combines TRBV6-5 with TRBJ1-2, with 7 nucleotides matching TRBD1. The CDR3 is made up of 15 amino acids. Germline V CDR1 and CDR2: MNHEY, SVGAGI. Trimming cost V 7 bases and J 3 bases; bases outside gene matches: 11. CDR3 in DNA: TGTGCCAGCACCCCACTCCAAGGGGGCGACTATGGCTACACCTTC. This codes for CASTPLQGGDYGYTF.

This clone appeared a few times. V usage is TRBV7-3 and J usage is TRBJ2-1; 9 bases are shared with TRBD2. V was clipped by 3 bases and J by 10 bases; unmatched bases: 7. Germline V CDR1 and CDR2: SGHTA, FQGTGA. The CDR3 is 14 amino acids. CDR3 in DNA: TGTGCCAGCAGCTTCTCCGGGACTAGCTCGGAGCAGTTCTTC. It codes for CASSFSGTSSEQFF.

CDR3 in amino acids: CASSFRQGPTDTQYF. The CDR3 coding sequence is TGCGCCAGCAGCTTCAGACAAGGTCCCACAGATACGCAGTATTTT. The V and J genes are TRBV5-1 and TRBJ2-3; no clear D. CDR1 is SGHRS, CDR2 YFSETQ, per germline. This CDR3 comprises 15 residues. Deletions cut 2 bases from V and 2 bases from J, with 12 bases between. The entire variable domain, with the rest obtained from reference TRBV5-1 and TRBJ2-3, is as follows: KAGVTQTPRYLIKTRGQQVTLSCSPISGHRSVSWYQQTPGQGLQFLFEYFSETQRNKGNFPGRFSGRQFSNSRSEMNVSTLELGDSALYLCASSFRQGPTDTQYFGPGTRLTVL.

This chain joins TRBV12-5 and TRBJ1-5; D remains unclear. The germline V and J ends were trimmed by 6 bases and 6 bases, with 12 bases remaining between them. The CDR3 is 13 amino acids. Germline V gene lookup returns CDR1 LGHNT and CDR2 FRNRAP. The CDR3 here is CASGQPNSQPQHF. DNA of the CDR3: TGTGCTAGTGGGCAACCAAACAGTCAGCCCCAGCATTTT. Variable domain in full (rest from reference TRBV12-5 and TRBJ1-5): DARVTQTPRHKVTEMGQEVTMRCQPILGHNTVFWYRQTMMQGLELLAYFRNRAPLDDSGMPKDRFSAEMPDATLATLKIQPSEPRDSAVYFCASGQPNSQPQHFGDGTRLSIL.

The chain combines TRBV10-2 with TRBJ1-1; D uncertain. V lost 3 bases, J lost 1 base, and 15 bases lay in between. The germline CDR1 and CDR2 sequences are WSHSY and SAAADI. The CDR3 loop spans 16 amino acids. The CDR3 loop reads CASSDPHYMENTEAFF. The CDR3 DNA follows: TGCGCCAGCAGTGACCCCCACTACATGGAGAACACTGAAGCTTTCTTT.